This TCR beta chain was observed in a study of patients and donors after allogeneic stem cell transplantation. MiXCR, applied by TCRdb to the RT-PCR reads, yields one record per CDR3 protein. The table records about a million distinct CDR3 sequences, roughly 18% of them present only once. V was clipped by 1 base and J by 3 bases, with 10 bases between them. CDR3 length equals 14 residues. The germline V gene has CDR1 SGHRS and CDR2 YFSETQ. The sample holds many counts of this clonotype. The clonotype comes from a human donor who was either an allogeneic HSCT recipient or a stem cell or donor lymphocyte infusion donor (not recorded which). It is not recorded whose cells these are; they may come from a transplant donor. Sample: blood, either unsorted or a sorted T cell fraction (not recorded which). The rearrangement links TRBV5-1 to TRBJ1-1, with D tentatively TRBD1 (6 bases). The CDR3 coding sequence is TGCGCCAGCAGCTTGCAGGGGTCGGACACTGAAGCTTTCTTT. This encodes CASSLQGSDTEAFF.